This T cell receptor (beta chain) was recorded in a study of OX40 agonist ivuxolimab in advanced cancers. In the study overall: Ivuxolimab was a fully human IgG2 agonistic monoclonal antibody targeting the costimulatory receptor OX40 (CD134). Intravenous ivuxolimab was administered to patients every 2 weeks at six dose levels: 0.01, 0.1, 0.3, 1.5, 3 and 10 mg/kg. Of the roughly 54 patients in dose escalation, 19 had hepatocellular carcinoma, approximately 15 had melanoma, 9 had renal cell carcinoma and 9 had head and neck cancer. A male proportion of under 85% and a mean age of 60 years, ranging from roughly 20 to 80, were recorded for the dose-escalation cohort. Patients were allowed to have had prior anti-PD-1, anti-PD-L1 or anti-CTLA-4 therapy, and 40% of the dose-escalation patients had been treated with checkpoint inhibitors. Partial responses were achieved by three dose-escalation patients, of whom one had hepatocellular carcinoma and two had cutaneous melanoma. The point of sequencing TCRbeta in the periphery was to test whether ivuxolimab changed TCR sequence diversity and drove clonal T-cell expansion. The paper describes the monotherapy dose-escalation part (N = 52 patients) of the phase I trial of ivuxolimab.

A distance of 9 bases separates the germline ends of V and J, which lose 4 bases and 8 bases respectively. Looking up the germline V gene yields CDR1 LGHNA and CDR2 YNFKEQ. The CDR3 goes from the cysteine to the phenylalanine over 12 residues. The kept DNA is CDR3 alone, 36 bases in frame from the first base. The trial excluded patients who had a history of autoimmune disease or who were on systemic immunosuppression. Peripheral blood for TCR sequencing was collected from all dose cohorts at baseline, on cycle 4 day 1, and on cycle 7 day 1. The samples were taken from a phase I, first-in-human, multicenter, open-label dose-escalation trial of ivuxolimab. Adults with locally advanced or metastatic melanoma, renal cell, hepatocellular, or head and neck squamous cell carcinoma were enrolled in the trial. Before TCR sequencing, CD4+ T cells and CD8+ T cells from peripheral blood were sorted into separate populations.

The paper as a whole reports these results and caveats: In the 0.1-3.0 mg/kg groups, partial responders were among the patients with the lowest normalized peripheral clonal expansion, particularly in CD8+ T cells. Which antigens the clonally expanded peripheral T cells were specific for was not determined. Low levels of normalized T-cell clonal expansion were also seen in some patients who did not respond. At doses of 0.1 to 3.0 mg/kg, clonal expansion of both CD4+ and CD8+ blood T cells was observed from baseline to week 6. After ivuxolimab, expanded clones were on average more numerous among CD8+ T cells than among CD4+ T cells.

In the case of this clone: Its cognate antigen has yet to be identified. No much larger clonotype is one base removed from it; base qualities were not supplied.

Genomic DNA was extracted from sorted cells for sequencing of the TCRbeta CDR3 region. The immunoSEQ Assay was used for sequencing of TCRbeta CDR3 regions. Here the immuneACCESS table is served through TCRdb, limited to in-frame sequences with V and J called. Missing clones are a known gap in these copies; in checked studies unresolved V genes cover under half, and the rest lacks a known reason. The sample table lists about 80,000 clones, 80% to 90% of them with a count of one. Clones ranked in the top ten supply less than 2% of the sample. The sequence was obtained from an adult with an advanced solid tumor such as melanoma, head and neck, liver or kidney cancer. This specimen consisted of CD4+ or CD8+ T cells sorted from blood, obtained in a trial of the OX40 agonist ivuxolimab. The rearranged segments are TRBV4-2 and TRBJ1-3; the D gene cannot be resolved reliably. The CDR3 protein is CASSRLSDTIYF. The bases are TGTGCCAGCAGCCGCCTCAGTGACACCATATATTTT.